These 15 T cell receptor beta chains came from one sample sequenced in a study of cytomegalovirus exposure and HLA in healthy donors. The PCR ran on 60 Vbeta and 13 Jbeta primers. Clones were read by immunoSEQ multiplex PCR, and TCRdb kept only the in-frame ones, dropping some. The table lists some 88,000 clones, 65% to 80% of them singletons. The sample taken for sequencing was PBMCs. These receptor sequences come from a woman between 18 and 29 years old in good health and CMV-seropositive.

The chain is built from TRBV6-4 and TRBJ2-5; D possibly corresponds to TRBD1 (6 bases). V was cut by 5 bases and J by 5 bases, with 30 bases left in between. The CDR3 has 19 residues. The germline V gene encodes CDR1 MRHNA and CDR2 SNTAGT. CDR3 DNA sequence: TGTGCCAGCAGTTATAACAGGGCCGTACAAACAAGGGGTGGGGAGACCCAGTACTTC. Its translation is CASSYNRAVQTRGGETQYF.

The rearrangement links TRBV6-5 to TRBJ2-7, with 7 positions matching TRBD1. The CDR3 runs 14 residues. Germline CDR1 MNHEY, CDR2 SVGAGI. V was pared by 5 bases and J by 3 bases, with 7 bases of the junction left unmatched. The CDR3 region has the DNA TGTGCCAGCAGTCAGACAGGGAACCTCTACGAGCAGTACTTC. It encodes CASSQTGNLYEQYF.

J is TRBJ2-7 and V is TRBV21-1; TRBD1, the table's D call, lacks a check against the DNA. TRBV21-1 is designated a pseudogene. There are 16 residues in the CDR3. The CDR3 coding sequence is TGTGCCAGCAGCAAAGGAGGCGGCAGGGGGCCGGGGGAGCAGTACTTC. Its translation: CASSKGGGRGPGEQYF.

This clone was recorded once. The J gene is TRBJ1-1, the V gene TRBV9; D not resolved. Per the germline V gene, CDR1 is SGDLS and CDR2 is YYNGEE. Trimming took 5 bases from V and 6 from J, leaving 17 bases between them. There are 14 residues in the CDR3. CDR3 region: CASSLQEARAEAFF. For the CDR3, the DNA is TGTGCCAGCAGTCTTCAGGAGGCTCGGGCTGAAGCTTTCTTT. Together with reference TRBV9 and TRBJ1-1, the CDR3 gives the full variable domain: DSGVTQTPKHLITATGQRVTLRCSPRSGDLSVYWYQQSLDQGLQFLIQYYNGEERAKGNILERFSAQQFPDLHSELNLSSLELGDSALYFCASSLQEARAEAFFGQGTRLTVV.

The chain links TRBV13 to TRBJ2-3, with D perhaps matching TRBD1 (5 bases). V was pared by 0 bases and J by 5 bases, with 9 bases between. The CDR3 extends over 14 amino acids. The V gene's germline CDR1 is PRHDT and CDR2 FYEKMQ (reference sequence). The CDR3 reads CASSLGGAKDTQYF. In DNA, the CDR3 is TGTGCCAGCAGCTTAGGAGGGGCCAAAGATACGCAGTATTTT.

This sequence joins TRBV19 and TRBJ2-3, with 7 nucleotides matching TRBD1. After removal of 4 bases from V and 7 bases from J, the junction contained 8 bases not matched to a gene. Looked up from germline, CDR1 is LNHDA and CDR2 is SQIVND (reference sequence). This CDR3 contains 14 residues. Here the CDR3 reads CASSTTGRENTQYF. Written as DNA, the CDR3 is TGTGCCAGTAGTACGACAGGGCGCGAGAATACGCAGTATTTT.

The chain joins TRBV19 to TRBJ1-2; 7 bases agree with TRBD1. The CDR3 runs to 15 residues. Per the germline V gene, CDR1 is LNHDA and CDR2 is SQIVND (reference sequence). The trim removed 4 bases at V and 2 bases at J, leaving 7 bases unmatched. The CDR3 nucleotides are TGTGCCAGTAGTACCCCGGACAGGTTAAACTATGGCTACACCTTC. Translating gives CASSTPDRLNYGYTF. Full variable domain (rest looked up from reference TRBV19 and TRBJ1-2): DGGITQSPKYLFRKEGQNVTLSCEQNLNHDAMYWYRQDPGQGLRLIYYSQIVNDFQKGDIAEGYSVSREKKESFPLTVTSAQKNPTAFYLCASSTPDRLNYGYTFGSGTRLTVV.

In DNA, the CDR3 is TGCGCCAGCCGGGCCCCCATGCGGGAGCAACGACAAGAGACCCAGTACTTC. It specifies CASRAPMREQRQETQYF. The gene calls are TRBV5-1 and TRBJ2-5, with TRBD2 matching over 7 bases. The CDR3 spans 17 residues. Germline CDR1 is SGHRS and CDR2 is YFSETQ. With V trimmed by 7 bases and J by 2 bases, 17 bases remained unmatched.

The chain is built from TRBV27 and TRBJ1-4; D possibly corresponds to TRBD1 (5 bases). CDR1 and CDR2 (germline): MNHEY, SMNVEV (reference sequence). This CDR3 comprises 16 residues. V lost 0 bases and J 7 bases, leaving 15 bases between the germline ends. This chain's CDR3 is CASSLSTGYPSEKLFF. In DNA form, the CDR3 reads TGTGCCAGCAGTTTATCCACAGGTTACCCTAGTGAAAAACTGTTTTTT.

The V and J genes are TRBV6-6 and TRBJ2-7; 7 positions match TRBD1. The CDR3 sequence is 14 residues long. The germline CDR1 and CDR2 sequences are MNHNY and SVGAGI (reference sequence). Unmatched junction bases numbered 5, after V lost 5 bases and J lost 1 base. The CDR3 DNA sequence: TGTGCCAGCAGTCAAGTGGGACAGTCCTACGAGCAGTACTTC. Its translation is CASSQVGQSYEQYF.

V usage is TRBV7-9 and J usage is TRBJ1-1, with D unresolved. This CDR3 comprises 12 residues. Trimming left V 1 base short and J 8 bases short, with 8 bases between. Germline V lookup: CDR1 SEHNR, CDR2 FQNEAQ (reference sequence). The CDR3 is CASSLGLREAFF. CDR3 DNA: TGTGCCAGCAGCTTAGGTCTACGGGAAGCTTTCTTT.

The V gene is TRBV7-2, the J gene TRBJ2-3; D gene uncertain. The CDR3 contains 15 residues. The V gene's germline CDR1 is SGHTA and CDR2 FQGNSA. V lost 1 base to trimming and J lost 6 bases, with 14 bases between them. The CDR3: CASSLVRWLADTQYF. CDR3 DNA sequence: TGTGCCAGCAGCTTAGTTCGTTGGTTAGCCGATACGCAGTATTTT.

This sequence joins TRBV7-9 and TRBJ1-4; TRBD1 might be the D (6 bases). With 5 bases removed from V and 3 bases from J, the gap between germline ends came to 13 bases. CDR3 length equals 15 residues. Germline loops: CDR1 SEHNR, CDR2 FQNEAQ (reference sequence). In nucleotides, the CDR3 is TGTGCCAGCAGCGAGAGGGGGAGCGCTAATGAAAAACTGTTTTTT. Translated: CASSERGSANEKLFF.

The chain carries TRBV5-5 and TRBJ2-7; D perhaps matches TRBD2 (5 bases). The CDR3 is 14 residues long. Germline V gene data show CDR1 as SGHKS and CDR2 as YYEKEE (reference sequence). Trimming took off 2 bases at V and 4 bases at J, with 13 bases between the two ends. CDR3: CASSFVPGSYEQYF. The CDR3 coding sequence is TGTGCCAGCAGCTTTGTCCCGGGATCGTACGAGCAGTACTTC.

The V gene is TRBV27, the J gene TRBJ1-4; D is undetermined. Trimming took off 3 bases at V and 8 bases at J, with 13 bases between the two ends. Germline V gene data show CDR1 as MNHEY and CDR2 as SMNVEV (reference sequence). The CDR3 is made up of 14 amino acids. The CDR3 DNA reads as TGTGCCAGCAGTTTCTACTTGGTCGGGGAAAAACTGTTTTTT. Protein product: CASSFYLVGEKLFF.